What follows are 20 T cell receptor beta chains derived from one specimen sequenced in a study of cytomegalovirus exposure and HLA in healthy donors. TCRdb's table, derived via immunoSEQ multiplex PCR, lists solely in-frame clones and lacks some. Of 250,000 to 350,000 clones detected, around 86% appear once; the ten largest clones hold 0.65% to 0.85%. Sequenced sample: PBMCs. The receptors stem from a woman under 30 in good health and CMV-seronegative.

This clone came up once. This sequence joins TRBV7-2 and TRBJ1-2, with D perhaps TRBD1 (5 bases). CDR1 is SGHTA and CDR2 is FQGNSA in the germline V gene. The CDR3 contains 14 residues. Trimming stripped 1 base from V and 8 bases from J, with 14 bases between. This CDR3 is CASSLVGGVEGYTF. CDR3 DNA: TGTGCCAGCAGCTTAGTCGGAGGGGTCGAGGGCTACACCTTC. Variable domain in full (rest from reference TRBV7-2 and TRBJ1-2): GAGVSQSPSNKVTEKGKDVELRCDPISGHTALYWYRQSLGQGLEFLIYFQGNSAPDKSGLPSDRFSAERTGGSVSTLTIQRTQQEDSAVYLCASSLVGGVEGYTFGSGTRLTVV.

J is TRBJ2-7 and V is TRBV18, with D maybe TRBD2 (6 bases). Trimming removed 3 bases from V and 3 bases from J, with 12 bases in between. CDR1 and CDR2 (germline): KGHSH, LQKENI. This CDR3 is 14 amino acids long. In nucleotides, the CDR3 is TGTGCCAGCTCACCCCGGGACTTAGTCTACGAGCAGTACTTC. This gives the protein CASSPRDLVYEQYF.

This sequence joins TRBV11-2 and TRBJ2-7; a weak D match, TRBD2 (6 bases). CDR3 length equals 14 residues. Germline assignment: CDR1 SGHAT and CDR2 FQNNGV. Between the trimmed V and J ends, which lost 4 bases and 7 bases, there was a span of 17 bases. The CDR3 protein is CASSSRDWFGEQYF. CDR3 DNA: TGTGCCAGCAGCTCCCGGGACTGGTTTGGGGAGCAGTACTTC.

This sequence joins TRBV29-1 and TRBJ2-5, with D unresolved. Germline V CDR1 and CDR2: SQVTM, ANQGSEA. Trimming removed 1 base from V and 2 bases from J, with 11 bases in between. This CDR3 is built from 14 residues. The CDR3 nucleotides read TGCAGCGTTGAAGGAAGCAGGCCGCAAGAGACCCAGTACTTC. This translates into CSVEGSRPQETQYF.

The rearrangement joins TRBV4-1 to TRBJ2-7; TRBD1 agrees at 10 bases. Looked up from germline, CDR1 is MGHRA and CDR2 is YSYEKL. V shed 1 base, J shed 4 bases, and the junction held 4 bases outside the gene matches. The CDR3 runs to 15 residues. The DNA for the CDR3 is TGCGCCAGCAGCCAAGCTTGGACAGGGGGGTACGAGCAGTACTTC. The encoded protein is CASSQAWTGGYEQYF.

This clone was observed a few times. CDR3 DNA sequence: TGCGCCAGCAGCTTGGAGGGGGAAGCTGGAAACACCATATATTTT. This translates into CASSLEGEAGNTIYF. This chain uses TRBV5-1 with TRBJ1-3; D perhaps matches TRBD1 (6 bases). The V end lost 0 bases, the J end lost 2 bases, and 9 bases lay between the germline ends. CDR3 length: 15 amino acids. Germline V gene lookup returns CDR1 SGHRS and CDR2 YFSETQ.

This chain joins TRBV5-5 and TRBJ1-2; maybe TRBD1 (6 bases). Germline values: CDR1 SGHKS, CDR2 YYEKEE (reference sequence). V gave up 4 bases and J gave up 5 bases, with 15 bases separating them. This CDR3 is 14 amino acids long. The CDR3: CASSPGQTIYGYTF. The DNA of the CDR3 is TGTGCCAGCAGCCCTGGACAGACTATTTATGGCTACACCTTC.

The gene calls are TRBV5-1 and TRBJ2-7; D unresolved. The V gene lost 0 bases and the J gene lost 6 bases, with 4 bases spanning the gap. The CDR3 is 11 amino acids. The germline gives CDR1 SGHRS, CDR2 YFSETQ. CDR3 amino acids: CASSLGAEQYF. The CDR3 DNA is TGCGCCAGCAGCTTGGGGGCCGAGCAGTACTTC.

The chain couples TRBV2 to TRBJ2-5, with 7 bases fitting TRBD1. Trimming removed 8 bases from V and 7 bases from J; junction bases left unmatched: 10. This CDR3 is built from 13 residues. CDR1 is SNHLY, CDR2 FYNNEI, per germline. The CDR3 nucleotides read TGTGCCAGCGGGACAGAACCCCCCGGGACCCAGTACTTC. Protein: CASGTEPPGTQYF.

The J gene is TRBJ1-4, the V gene TRBV2; 8 bases match TRBD1. CDR1 is SNHLY, CDR2 FYNNEI, per germline. The CDR3 runs to 14 residues. The V and J ends lost 5 bases and 11 bases, in that order; junction bases with no gene match: 10. CDR3 coding DNA: TGTGCCAGCAGTCAAGGACAGGGCGTTAATAAACTGTTTTTT. This sequence encodes CASSQGQGVNKLFF.

V gene TRBV29-1 combines with J gene TRBJ1-2; D is perhaps TRBD1 (6 bases). Germline V CDR1 and CDR2: SQVTM, ANQGSEA. The CDR3 spans 13 residues. With 7 bases removed from V and 4 bases from J, the gap between germline ends came to 16 bases. The CDR3 coding sequence is TGCAGCGGGGATACAGGGAACTCCTATGGCTACACCTTC. It encodes CSGDTGNSYGYTF.

The chain employs TRBV27 and TRBJ2-5; 9 nucleotides line up with TRBD2. The ends lost 6 bases at V and 3 bases at J; junction bases unmatched: 8. Germline V lookup: CDR1 MNHEY, CDR2 SMNVEV (reference sequence). The CDR3 consists of 15 residues. DNA of the CDR3: TGTGCCAGCAGCCGACCGGGACTAGCCAAAGAGACCCAGTACTTC. This codes for CASSRPGLAKETQYF.

This clone showed up just a few times. The rearrangement links TRBV20-1 to TRBJ1-2; TRBD1 aligns across 7 bases. The CDR3 totals 11 residues. V lost 6 bases and J lost 8; bases outside the gene matches: 6. Germline assignment: CDR1 DFQATT and CDR2 SNEGSKA (reference sequence). The CDR3 bases are TGCAGTGCACCTAGACAGGGAGGCTACACCTTC. This codes for CSAPRQGGYTF.

This clone was seen only a few times. The chain carries TRBV7-6 and TRBJ1-2; 7 nucleotides line up with TRBD1. The CDR3 consists of 14 residues. Germline CDR1 and CDR2: SGHVS and FNYEAQ. The V segment lost 5 bases and the J segment 1 base; nucleotides outside the gene matches: 4. The CDR3 sequence is CASSRDSLNYGYTF. The CDR3 nucleotides read TGTGCCAGCAGCCGGGACAGCCTTAACTATGGCTACACCTTC. Full variable domain (outside the CDR3, taken from reference TRBV7-6 and TRBJ1-2): GAGVSQSPRYKVTKRGQDVALRCDPISGHVSLYWYRQALGQGPEFLTYFNYEAQQDKSGLPNDRFSAERPEGSISTLTIQRTEQRDSAMYRCASSRDSLNYGYTFGSGTRLTVV.

The rearrangement uses TRBV27 and TRBJ2-1, with 9 bases matching TRBD2. This CDR3 has 15 amino acids. Germline V CDR1 and CDR2: MNHEY, SMNVEV (reference sequence). J lost 3 bases, V lost 7 bases, and 7 bases had no gene match. CDR3 in DNA: TGTGCCAGCAACCCAGCGGGAGGTCTCTACAATGAGCAGTTCTTC. The encoded protein is CASNPAGGLYNEQFF.

The chain has TRBV4-2 and TRBJ2-1; perhaps TRBD2 as D (6 bases). The CDR3 runs 15 residues. With 4 bases removed from V and 4 bases from J, the gap between germline ends came to 14 bases. CDR1 LGHNA and CDR2 YNFKEQ come from the germline V gene. Here the CDR3 reads CASSPRAGSYNEQFF. In DNA, the CDR3 is TGTGCCAGCAGCCCACGGGCGGGATCTTACAATGAGCAGTTCTTC.

This sequence joins TRBV5-1 and TRBJ1-1, with TRBD1 as a possible D gene (5 bases). V lost 5 bases, J lost 0 bases, and 8 bases lay in between. There are 13 residues in the CDR3. Germline values: CDR1 SGHRS, CDR2 YFSETQ. CDR3 nucleotides: TGCGCCAGCAGTGGGGGGGTGAACACTGAAGCTTTCTTT. Translation: CASSGGVNTEAFF.

V and J are TRBV18 and TRBJ1-1; unclear D gene. Trimming shortened V by 3 bases and J by 1 base, and 9 bases separated the two germline ends. The CDR3 has 14 amino acids. Germline CDR1 KGHSH, CDR2 LQKENI. CDR3 DNA sequence: TGTGCCAGCTCACCTCGGTCTGAGAACACTGAAGCTTTCTTT. Translating it yields CASSPRSENTEAFF. The whole variable domain, remainder taken from reference TRBV18 and TRBJ1-1, is NAGVMQNPRHLVRRRGQEARLRCSPMKGHSHVYWYRQLPEEGLKFMVYLQKENIIDESGMPKERFSAEFPKEGPSILRIQQVVRGDSAAYFCASSPRSENTEAFFGQGTRLTVV.

The chain links TRBV7-9 to TRBJ2-1, with D possibly TRBD2 on 6 matching bases. CDR1 SEHNR and CDR2 FQNEAQ come from the germline V gene (reference sequence). V was shortened by 5 bases and J by 2 bases, with 16 bases between the two germline ends. This CDR3 has 16 amino acids. In DNA, the CDR3 is TGTGCCAGCAGCCCCCCTAGGGGAGGCACCTACAATGAGCAGTTCTTC. Its translation: CASSPPRGGTYNEQFF.

The chain couples TRBV7-2 to TRBJ2-1, with D possibly matching TRBD2 (6 bases). V was clipped by 5 bases and J by 9 bases, with 17 bases between them. The CDR3 extends over 14 amino acids. CDR1 SGHTA and CDR2 FQGNSA come from the germline V gene. CDR3 amino acids: CASSRTEGWVEQFF. The CDR3 DNA follows: TGTGCCAGCAGCCGGACGGAGGGTTGGGTTGAGCAGTTCTTC.